The 6 T cell receptor beta chains listed next were all sequenced from one sample in a study of Siglec-9 on CD8 T cells in melanoma (dated by TCRdb to the late 2010s). Library construction relied on the immunoSEQ multiplex PCR assay. This is the immuneACCESS table as TCRdb keeps it, with only in-frame sequences that have V and J called. A part of the clones is gone; compared with another copy, unresolved V genes explain less than half, and the rest is unexplained. This sample comprises around 35,000 clones, approximately 84% of them detected only once. Under 2% of the sample is held by the ten biggest clonotypes. Sample: Siglec-9- CD8+ T cells sorted from blood. Read against the paper, the sample's cell subset or site label means: CD8 T cells lacking Siglec-9. The receptors stem from a human donor in good health.

The chain has TRBV19 and TRBJ1-1; D unclear. The CDR3 is made up of 13 amino acids. The V gene's germline CDR1 is LNHDA and CDR2 SQIVND (reference sequence). Trimming took 3 bases from V and 4 from J, leaving 9 bases between them. CDR3 amino acids: CASSILGSTEAFF. In DNA form, the CDR3 reads TGTGCCAGTAGTATCTTAGGGTCCACTGAAGCTTTCTTT.

The gene calls are TRBV15 and TRBJ2-3; 10 bases match TRBD2. The germline CDR1 and CDR2 sequences are LNHNV and YYDKDF (reference sequence). Unmatched junction bases numbered 5, after V lost 0 bases and J lost 2 bases. The length of the CDR3 is 17 residues. Here the CDR3 DNA reads TGTGCCACCAGCAGAGATGTACTAGCGGGGTTCACAGATACGCAGTATTTT. This translates into CATSRDVLAGFTDTQYF. The variable domain in full, with the rest retrieved from reference TRBV15 and TRBJ2-3, is DAMVIQNPRYQVTQFGKPVTLSCSQTLNHNVMYWYQQKSSQAPKLLFHYYDKDFNNEADTPDNFQSRRPNTSFCFLDIRSPGLGDTAMYLCATSRDVLAGFTDTQYFGPGTRLTVL.

The chain links TRBV10-3 to TRBJ2-7; 10 positions agree with TRBD2. The CDR3 runs 15 residues. Germline V CDR1 and CDR2: ENHRY, SYGVKD. J gave up 3 bases and V 4 bases, and 6 bases lay outside the gene matches. The CDR3 protein is CAISGLAGDHYEQYF. For the CDR3, the DNA is TGTGCCATCAGTGGTCTAGCGGGAGACCACTACGAGCAGTACTTC.

This sequence joins TRBV6-5 and TRBJ2-7; possible D gene TRBD2, 6 bases. The CDR3 is 13 residues long. Per germline, CDR1 MNHEY and CDR2 SVGAGI. V was cut by 0 bases and J by 5 bases, with 8 bases left in between. The CDR3 protein is CASSYSGGNEQYF. CDR3 in DNA: TGTGCCAGCAGTTACTCGGGCGGGAACGAGCAGTACTTC.

The chain joins TRBV5-8 to TRBJ2-7, with 7 nucleotides matching TRBD1. V shed 5 bases, J shed 2 bases, and the junction held 13 bases outside the gene matches. The CDR3 has 16 amino acids. The germline V gene has CDR1 SGHTS and CDR2 YDEGEE. This chain's CDR3 is CASRLMSTGWTYEQYF. The DNA for the CDR3 is TGTGCCAGCAGACTCATGTCGACAGGGTGGACCTACGAGCAGTACTTC.

This clone was seen a single time. The chain employs TRBV27 and TRBJ1-1; D might be TRBD1 (5 bases). This CDR3 is 15 amino acids long. In germline, CDR1 is MNHEY, CDR2 SMNVEV (reference sequence). The V end lost 3 bases, the J end lost 6 bases, and 17 bases lay between the germline ends. CDR3: CASSFSPSVGAEAFF. The CDR3 nucleotides read TGTGCCAGCAGTTTTTCCCCGTCGGTGGGGGCTGAAGCTTTCTTT.